Shown below are 32 T cell receptor beta chains from a single sample sequenced in a study of patients and donors after allogeneic stem cell transplantation. TCRdb ran MiXCR on the RT-PCR reads and lists one entry per CDR3 protein. The table lists 150,000 to 200,000 distinct CDR3 sequences, over 25% of them singletons. Sequenced sample: blood, either unsorted or a sorted T cell fraction (not recorded which). These receptors all come from a human donor who was either an allogeneic HSCT recipient or a stem cell or donor lymphocyte infusion donor (not recorded which). It is not recorded whose cells these are; they may come from a transplant donor.

The gene calls are TRBV2 and TRBJ2-3; D not resolved. The ends were cut back, 8 bases at V and 6 bases at J, with 9 bases in the middle. Germline V lookup: CDR1 SNHLY, CDR2 FYNNEI. This CDR3 region has 11 residues. CDR3 coding DNA: TGTGCCAGCGGGCTACAGGATACGCAGTATTTT. As protein: CASGLQDTQYF.

The chain couples TRBV4-1 to TRBJ2-7; possibly TRBD1 for D (7 bases). Germline lookup yields CDR1 MGHRA and CDR2 YSYEKL. The CDR3 sequence is 15 residues long. V was trimmed by 1 base and J by 6 bases, leaving 16 bases between them. The CDR3 is CASSQANQGEVEQYF. CDR3 bases: TGCGCCAGCAGCCAAGCCAATCAGGGGGAGGTCGAGCAGTACTTC.

The rearrangement links TRBV25-1 to TRBJ2-1; D might be TRBD1 (6 bases). The CDR3 extends over 14 amino acids. Trimming cost V 4 bases and J 5 bases, with 12 bases left between them. Germline-derived CDR1 and CDR2 are MGHDK and SYGVNS. The CDR3 here is CASSGGTLNNEQFF. The CDR3 region has the DNA TGTGCCAGCAGTGGGGGGACATTGAACAATGAGCAGTTCTTC.

This clonotype was counted between two and nine times. The V gene is TRBV5-1, the J gene TRBJ2-1; 8 bases are shared with TRBD2. V shed 3 bases and J 3 bases; nucleotides not matched to a gene: 14. The CDR3 is 18 residues long. Germline values: CDR1 SGHRS, CDR2 YFSETQ. The chain's CDR3 is CASSSRSPGTRYYNEQFF. Written as DNA, the CDR3 is TGCGCCAGCAGCTCGCGTTCACCCGGGACTAGATACTACAATGAGCAGTTCTTC. Based on the CDR3 plus reference TRBV5-1 and TRBJ2-1, the full variable domain is KAGVTQTPRYLIKTRGQQVTLSCSPISGHRSVSWYQQTPGQGLQFLFEYFSETQRNKGNFPGRFSGRQFSNSRSEMNVSTLELGDSALYLCASSSRSPGTRYYNEQFFGPGTRLTVL.

The genes are TRBV6-5 and TRBJ2-7; 8 positions match TRBD1. V was pared by 7 bases and J by 5 bases, with 10 bases of the junction left unmatched. CDR3 length: 14 amino acids. The germline gives CDR1 MNHEY, CDR2 SVGAGI. CDR3 bases: TGTGCCAGCACCCGGACAGGGACAAACCACGAGCAGTACTTC. Amino acids: CASTRTGTNHEQYF.

This clonotype was found a few times. This chain joins TRBV4-3 and TRBJ2-7; D might be TRBD1 (5 bases). The CDR3 is 13 residues long. V was pared by 1 base and J by 7 bases, with 11 bases between. Per germline, CDR1 LGHNA and CDR2 YSLEER. The CDR3 DNA reads TGCGCCAGCAGCCAAGTAATAAGGGGTGAGCAGTACTTC. It yields the protein CASSQVIRGEQYF.

The genes are TRBV5-6 and TRBJ1-6, with D maybe TRBD1 (6 bases). This CDR3 contains 16 residues. Trimming pared 4 bases from V and 7 bases from J, leaving 18 bases between. Looked up from germline, CDR1 is SGHDT and CDR2 is YYEEEE. The CDR3 reads CASSAEFTGLNSPLHF. In nucleotides, the CDR3 is TGTGCCAGCAGCGCGGAGTTCACAGGGTTAAATTCACCCCTCCACTTT.

The chain couples TRBV5-6 to TRBJ2-6; D might be TRBD1 (6 bases). CDR3 length equals 16 residues. In germline, CDR1 is SGHDT, CDR2 YYEEEE. Trimming took 0 bases from V and 0 from J, leaving 7 bases between them. As DNA, the CDR3 is TGTGCCAGCAGCTTGGAGACAGGCTCTGGGGCCAACGTCCTGACTTTC. Translating it yields CASSLETGSGANVLTF.

The sample holds a few counts of this clonotype. The chain is built from TRBV7-2 and TRBJ2-1; possible D gene TRBD1, 6 bases. CDR1 and CDR2 (germline): SGHTA, FQGNSA. The CDR3 runs 15 residues. The germline V and J ends were trimmed by 1 base and 9 bases, with 16 bases remaining between them. DNA for the CDR3: TGTGCCAGCAGCTTAGAGGGGGTGAGGCTCGGTGAGCAGTTCTTC. Translated, it gives CASSLEGVRLGEQFF.

The CDR3, as DNA: TGTGCCAGCAGCCCATTTGGGAGGAACTATGGCTACACCTTC. Translation gives CASSPFGRNYGYTF. This chain joins TRBV12-3 or TRBV12-4 and TRBJ1-2; D is uncertain. This CDR3 is built from 14 residues. The germline V and J ends were trimmed by 6 bases and 2 bases, with 13 bases remaining between them.

This clonotype was recorded many times. The V call is TRBV13, the J call TRBJ1-3; no reliable D call. V was pared by 5 bases and J by 5 bases, with 7 bases between. CDR1 is PRHDT and CDR2 is FYEKMQ in the germline V gene (reference sequence). The CDR3 runs to 12 residues. CDR3: CASSRQRNTIYF. As DNA, the CDR3 is TGTGCCAGCAGCCGCCAGAGAAACACCATATATTTT.

CDR3 residues: CASTLAGSYNEQFF. The CDR3 DNA sequence: TGCGCCAGCACTCTAGCGGGCTCCTACAATGAGCAGTTCTTC. The chain is built from TRBV5-1 and TRBJ2-1, with 8 bases identical to TRBD2. V trimming: 6 bases; J trimming: 0 bases; junction bases outside the gene matches: 2. The CDR3 has 14 residues. Germline assignment: CDR1 SGHRS and CDR2 YFSETQ.

CDR3 coding DNA: TGTGCTCCGCGGGACAGGGCGACAGATACGCAGTATTTT. Its translation is CAPRDRATDTQYF. The chain carries TRBV27 and TRBJ2-3, with 9 positions matching TRBD1. CDR3 length: 13 amino acids. Germline V gene sequence: CDR1 MNHEY, CDR2 SMNVEV (reference sequence).

This clonotype appeared many times. The V and J genes are TRBV12-3 or TRBV12-4 and TRBJ1-2; D uncertain. V shed 5 bases and J shed 8 bases, with 15 bases lying between them. The CDR3 contains 13 residues. The CDR3 DNA sequence: TGTGCCAGCAGTCTGACGGGGAACTGGGGCTACACCTTC. It yields the protein CASSLTGNWGYTF.

The chain combines TRBV4-1 with TRBJ2-1; a possible D gene is TRBD2 (5 bases). Germline CDR1 MGHRA, CDR2 YSYEKL. V was cut by 4 bases and J by 8 bases, with 12 bases left in between. The CDR3 contains 13 residues. Written as DNA, the CDR3 is TGCGCCAGCAGCCCCTGGACGGGGTATGAGCAGTTCTTC. This codes for CASSPWTGYEQFF.

The gene calls are TRBV7-7 and TRBJ2-1; no definite D call. In germline, CDR1 is SSHAT, CDR2 FNYEAQ (reference sequence). The CDR3 is 11 amino acids. The CDR3 sequence: CATESGNEQFF. In DNA, the CDR3 is TGTGCTACAGAGAGTGGGAATGAGCAGTTCTTC.

This clonotype appeared once. J is TRBJ2-7 and V is TRBV6-5; D gene uncertain. Germline V gene data show CDR1 as MNHEY and CDR2 as SVGAGI. V lost 0 bases, J lost 4 bases, and 10 bases lay in between. The CDR3 sequence is 14 residues long. For the CDR3, the DNA is TGTGCCAGCAGTTACTCTTGGACGGCTTACGAGCAGTACTTC. Translation gives CASSYSWTAYEQYF.

V gene TRBV20-1 combines with J gene TRBJ2-3, with TRBD2 matching over 10 bases. V was pared by 3 bases and J by 5 bases, with 8 bases of the junction left unmatched. CDR1 and CDR2 (germline): DFQATT, SNEGSKA (reference sequence). This CDR3 is 15 amino acids long. CDR3 DNA: TGCAGTGCTAGTGAGCTAGCGGGAGTGGGAGATACGCAGTATTTT. This encodes CSASELAGVGDTQYF.

This clonotype was recorded at least ten times. V gene TRBV4-2 combines with J gene TRBJ1-3; D uncertain. V lost 4 bases, J lost 0 bases, and 7 bases lay in between. CDR3 length equals 14 residues. The V gene's germline CDR1 is LGHNA and CDR2 YNFKEQ. CDR3: CASSPLSSGNTIYF. Written as DNA, the CDR3 is TGTGCCAGCAGCCCGCTAAGCTCTGGAAACACCATATATTTT.

There are many counts of this clonotype. CDR3 bases: TGCGCCAGCAGCTTGGTACCCCTAATGAACACTGAAGCTTTCTTT. This gives the protein CASSLVPLMNTEAFF. The chain carries TRBV5-1 and TRBJ1-1; D remains unclear. Germline CDR1 SGHRS, CDR2 YFSETQ. Between the trimmed V and J ends, which lost 0 bases and 0 bases, there was a span of 9 bases. CDR3 length: 15 residues.

This clonotype was picked up many times. V usage is TRBV27 and J usage is TRBJ1-2; 8 nucleotides line up with TRBD1. From germline, CDR1 is MNHEY and CDR2 SMNVEV (reference sequence). J gave up 7 bases and V 4 bases, and 8 bases lay outside the gene matches. CDR3 size: 14 residues. The CDR3 DNA sequence: TGTGCCAGCAGTTGGAGGACAGGGCGGGGTGGCTACACCTTC. It translates to CASSWRTGRGGYTF.

The chain carries TRBV3-1 and TRBJ2-7; possibly TRBD2 for D (6 bases). The CDR3 is 13 amino acids. V shed 4 bases and J shed 3 bases, with 10 bases lying between them. In germline, CDR1 is LGHDT, CDR2 YNNKEL (reference sequence). The CDR3 coding sequence is TGTGCCAGCAGCCCGTCGACTAGCTACGAGCAGTACTTC. It yields the protein CASSPSTSYEQYF.

V gene TRBV5-1 combines with J gene TRBJ1-5, with D maybe TRBD1 (5 bases). V was pared by 3 bases and J by 2 bases, with 9 bases between. The CDR3 covers 14 residues. The germline CDR1 and CDR2 sequences are SGHRS and YFSETQ. Here the CDR3 DNA reads TGCGCCAGCAGCTCGGGGGACGGCAATCAGCCCCAGCATTTT. It translates to CASSSGDGNQPQHF. Together with reference TRBV5-1 and TRBJ1-5, the CDR3 gives the full variable domain: KAGVTQTPRYLIKTRGQQVTLSCSPISGHRSVSWYQQTPGQGLQFLFEYFSETQRNKGNFPGRFSGRQFSNSRSEMNVSTLELGDSALYLCASSSGDGNQPQHFGDGTRLSIL.

This clonotype was counted a few times. The chain employs TRBV2 and TRBJ1-1; tentative D call: TRBD1 (6 bases). The CDR3 sequence is 13 residues long. V was shortened by 10 bases and J by 3 bases, with 15 bases between the two germline ends. Looked up from germline, CDR1 is SNHLY and CDR2 is FYNNEI. CDR3 nucleotide sequence: TGTGCCACCTCGGAGCAGGGGTACACTGAAGCTTTCTTT. Its protein product is CATSEQGYTEAFF.

In its sample, this clonotype was seen a few times. The gene calls are TRBV7-9 and TRBJ1-2; TRBD1 matches 8 bases. V trimming: 5 bases; J trimming: 7 bases; junction bases outside the gene matches: 9. The germline gives CDR1 SEHNR, CDR2 FQNEAQ (reference sequence). The CDR3 covers 14 residues. The CDR3 region has the DNA TGTGCCAGCAGCCCCGGACAGGGTCTAGGTGGCTACACCTTC. Its protein is CASSPGQGLGGYTF.

The chain has TRBV7-3 and TRBJ2-3; D gene uncertain. Trimming stripped 3 bases from V and 1 base from J, with 8 bases between. Germline-derived CDR1 and CDR2 are SGHTA and FQGTGA. The length of the CDR3 is 14 residues. As DNA, the CDR3 is TGTGCCAGCAGCTTCGAAAGCGGCACAGATACGCAGTATTTT. Translated: CASSFESGTDTQYF. The variable domain in full, completed from reference TRBV7-3 and TRBJ2-3, reads GAGVSQTPSNKVTEKGKYVELRCDPISGHTALYWYRQSLGQGPEFLIYFQGTGAADDSGLPNDRFFAVRPEGSVSTLKIQRTERGDSAVYLCASSFESGTDTQYFGPGTRLTVL.

This clonotype was seen a few times. The CDR3 region has the DNA TGCAGCGTCATGGGGTTCAGGGAGGGAACTGAAGCTTTCTTT. Protein product: CSVMGFREGTEAFF. The chain recombines TRBV29-1 with TRBJ1-1; a weak D match, TRBD1 (5 bases). Germline values: CDR1 SQVTM, CDR2 ANQGSEA. The V and J ends lost 6 bases and 5 bases respectively, with 19 bases between them. The CDR3 loop spans 14 amino acids.

This sequence joins TRBV5-1 and TRBJ2-1, with TRBD2 matching over 8 bases. The CDR3 runs 13 residues. CDR1 and CDR2 (germline): SGHRS, YFSETQ. V was clipped by 3 bases and J by 13 bases; unmatched bases: 9. The CDR3 DNA follows: TGCGCCAGCAGCTGGACCACTAGCGGCGAACAGTTCTTC. It specifies CASSWTTSGEQFF. The full variable domain, with the rest looked up from reference TRBV5-1 and TRBJ2-1, is KAGVTQTPRYLIKTRGQQVTLSCSPISGHRSVSWYQQTPGQGLQFLFEYFSETQRNKGNFPGRFSGRQFSNSRSEMNVSTLELGDSALYLCASSWTTSGEQFFGPGTRLTVL.

This chain links TRBV5-1 with TRBJ2-3, with TRBD1 identical over 9 bases. The ends lost 2 bases at V and 0 bases at J; junction bases unmatched: 10. Germline V gene data show CDR1 as SGHRS and CDR2 as YFSETQ. The CDR3 is 18 amino acids. The CDR3 DNA reads TGCGCCAGCAGCTTAGGGTTGGGACAGGGCATAAGCACAGATACGCAGTATTTT. It specifies CASSLGLGQGISTDTQYF.

The CDR3 here is CASSPHGTDNNSPLHF. In nucleotides, the CDR3 is TGTGCCAGCTCACCACATGGGACCGATAATAATTCACCCCTCCACTTT. V usage is TRBV18 and J usage is TRBJ1-6; D possibly corresponds to TRBD1 (5 bases). Germline V lookup: CDR1 KGHSH, CDR2 LQKENI. There are 16 residues in the CDR3. Trimming removed 1 base at V and 5 bases at J, with 12 bases between. Combining the CDR3 with reference TRBV18 and TRBJ1-6 gives the whole variable domain NAGVMQNPRHLVRRRGQEARLRCSPMKGHSHVYWYRQLPEEGLKFMVYLQKENIIDESGMPKERFSAEFPKEGPSILRIQQVVRGDSAAYFCASSPHGTDNNSPLHFGNGTRLTVT.

This chain links TRBV6-5 with TRBJ1-1; tentatively, D is TRBD1 (5 bases). Between the trimmed V and J ends, which lost 6 bases and 4 bases, there was a span of 12 bases. The CDR3 totals 13 residues. From germline, CDR1 is MNHEY and CDR2 SVGAGI. The CDR3 DNA follows: TGTGCCAGCAGCCGTGCTGGGGGCACTGAAGCTTTCTTT. This gives the protein CASSRAGGTEAFF.

The chain links TRBV12-3 or TRBV12-4 to TRBJ2-7; possibly TRBD1 for D (6 bases). The CDR3 contains 16 residues. Trimming cost V 3 bases and J 2 bases, with 17 bases left between them. The CDR3 here is CASSFGGSGTPYEQYF. The CDR3 DNA follows: TGTGCCAGCAGTTTTGGGGGATCCGGGACACCCTACGAGCAGTACTTC.